In this sample, the clone carrying this TCR beta chain turned up a few times. As yet, its antigen is unknown. There were TCR beta CDR3 regions amplified from RNA transcripts. HTBI primers drove first-round RT-PCR of the TCR CDR3. MiXCR was run by TCRdb on the multiplex PCR reads, yielding one entry per CDR3 protein. The data contain around 420,000 distinct CDR3 sequences, about an eighth of them singletons. The data derive from a study of T cells in Graves' hyperthyroidism and ophthalmopathy. Study results and limitations: Peripheral blood also featured most of the thyroid clonotypes expanded above 0.001. The model's output predicted ophthalmopathy at a median of 6.5 months prior to onset.

Germline CDR1 and CDR2: SGHDT and YYEEEE. Trimming took 5 bases from V and 5 from J; bases not matched to a gene: 9. This CDR3 has 14 amino acids. An absence of ophthalmopathy progression within 18 months meant stable Graves' hyperthyroidism. This clonotype was sampled from a woman under 30 with Graves' hyperthyroidism. The chain is built from TRBV5-6 and TRBJ1-2, with TRBD1 matching 7 bases. The sample consisted of blood. The CDR3 nucleotides read TGTGCCAGCAGTACCCTCGACAGGGAGTATGGCTACACCTTC. This encodes CASSTLDREYGYTF.